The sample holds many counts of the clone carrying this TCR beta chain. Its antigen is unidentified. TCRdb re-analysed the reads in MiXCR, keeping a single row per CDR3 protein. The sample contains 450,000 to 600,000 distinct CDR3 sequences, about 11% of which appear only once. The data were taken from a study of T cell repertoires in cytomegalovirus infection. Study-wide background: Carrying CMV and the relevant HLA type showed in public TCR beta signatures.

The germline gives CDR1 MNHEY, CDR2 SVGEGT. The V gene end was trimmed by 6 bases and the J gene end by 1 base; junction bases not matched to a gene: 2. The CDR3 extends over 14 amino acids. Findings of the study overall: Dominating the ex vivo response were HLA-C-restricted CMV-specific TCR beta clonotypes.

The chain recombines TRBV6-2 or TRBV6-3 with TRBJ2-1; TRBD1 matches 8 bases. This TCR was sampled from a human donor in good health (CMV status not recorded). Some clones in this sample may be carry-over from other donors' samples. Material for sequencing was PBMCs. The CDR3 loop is CASRQGGSYNEQFF. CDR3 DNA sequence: TGTGCCAGCAGACAGGGGGGTTCCTACAATGAGCAGTTCTTC.